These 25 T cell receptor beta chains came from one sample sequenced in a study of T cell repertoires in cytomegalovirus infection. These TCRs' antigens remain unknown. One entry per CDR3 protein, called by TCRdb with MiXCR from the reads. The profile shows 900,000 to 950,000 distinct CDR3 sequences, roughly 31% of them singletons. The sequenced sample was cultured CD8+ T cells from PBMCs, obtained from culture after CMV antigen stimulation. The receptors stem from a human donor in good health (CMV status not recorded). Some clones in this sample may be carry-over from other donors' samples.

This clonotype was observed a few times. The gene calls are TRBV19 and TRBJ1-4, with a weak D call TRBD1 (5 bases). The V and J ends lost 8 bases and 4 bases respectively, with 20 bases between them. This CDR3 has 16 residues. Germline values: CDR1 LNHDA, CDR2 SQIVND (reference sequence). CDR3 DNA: TGTGCCAGTCCGGGACGCTCGGACAATAGTAATGAAAAACTGTTTTTT. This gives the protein CASPGRSDNSNEKLFF.

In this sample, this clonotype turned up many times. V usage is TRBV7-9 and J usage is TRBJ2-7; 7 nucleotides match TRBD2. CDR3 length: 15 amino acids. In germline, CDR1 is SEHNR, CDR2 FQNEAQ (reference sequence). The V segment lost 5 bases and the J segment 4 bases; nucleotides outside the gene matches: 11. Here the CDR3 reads CASSRGGELMYEQYF. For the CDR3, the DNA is TGTGCCAGCAGCCGTGGGGGGGAATTAATGTACGAGCAGTACTTC.

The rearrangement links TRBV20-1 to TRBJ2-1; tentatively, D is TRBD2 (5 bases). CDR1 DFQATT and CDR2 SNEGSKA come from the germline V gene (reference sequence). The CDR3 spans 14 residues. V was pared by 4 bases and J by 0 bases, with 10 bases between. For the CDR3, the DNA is TGCAGTGCTACTAGCCTTAGCTCCTACAATGAGCAGTTCTTC. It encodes CSATSLSSYNEQFF.

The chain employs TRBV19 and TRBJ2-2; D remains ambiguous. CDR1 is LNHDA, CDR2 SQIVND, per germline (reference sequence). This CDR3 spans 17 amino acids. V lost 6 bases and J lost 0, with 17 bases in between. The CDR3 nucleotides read TGTGCCAGTAGAATTAACACTGATCCTCCGAACACCGGGGAGCTGTTTTTT. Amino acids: CASRINTDPPNTGELFF.

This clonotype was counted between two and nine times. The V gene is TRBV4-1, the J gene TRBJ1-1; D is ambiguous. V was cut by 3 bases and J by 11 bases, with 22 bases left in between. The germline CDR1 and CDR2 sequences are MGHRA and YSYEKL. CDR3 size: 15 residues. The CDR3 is CASSQKSLGRSGAFF. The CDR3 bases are TGCGCCAGCAGCCAGAAGTCCCTTGGGCGGAGTGGGGCTTTCTTT.

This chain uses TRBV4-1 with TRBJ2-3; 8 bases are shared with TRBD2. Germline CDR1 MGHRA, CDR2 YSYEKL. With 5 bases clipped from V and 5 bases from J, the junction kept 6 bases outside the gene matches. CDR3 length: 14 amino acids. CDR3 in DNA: TGCGCCAGCAGCGACGGGGGGGCCGGAGATACGCAGTATTTT. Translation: CASSDGGAGDTQYF.

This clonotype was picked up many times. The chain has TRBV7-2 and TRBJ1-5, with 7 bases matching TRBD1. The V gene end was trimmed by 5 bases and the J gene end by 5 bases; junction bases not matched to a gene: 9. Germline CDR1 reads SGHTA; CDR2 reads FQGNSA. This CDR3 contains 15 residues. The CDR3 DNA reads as TGTGCCAGCAGCCCGGGACAGCGGGGGGATCAGCCCCAGCATTTT. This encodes CASSPGQRGDQPQHF.

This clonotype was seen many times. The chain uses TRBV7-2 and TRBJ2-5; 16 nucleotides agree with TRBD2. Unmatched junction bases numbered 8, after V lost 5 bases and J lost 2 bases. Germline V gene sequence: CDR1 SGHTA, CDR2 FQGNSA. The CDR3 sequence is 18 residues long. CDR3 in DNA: TGTGCCAGCAGCCCCGGGACTAGCGGGGGGGCGGGGCAAGAGACCCAGTACTTC. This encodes CASSPGTSGGAGQETQYF.

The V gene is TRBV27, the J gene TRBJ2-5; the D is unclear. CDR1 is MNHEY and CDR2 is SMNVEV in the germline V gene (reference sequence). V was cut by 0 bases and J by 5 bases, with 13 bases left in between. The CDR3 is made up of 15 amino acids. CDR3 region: CASSLSFGPSETQYF. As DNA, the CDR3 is TGTGCCAGCAGTTTATCGTTTGGACCATCCGAGACCCAGTACTTC.

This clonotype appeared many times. The CDR3 reads CASSMLGRPSNQPQHF. CDR3 nucleotides: TGTGCCAGTAGTATGTTGGGACGCCCTAGCAATCAGCCCCAGCATTTT. V is TRBV19 and J is TRBJ1-5, with a weak D call TRBD1 (5 bases). The V and J ends lost 3 bases and 0 bases respectively, with 12 bases between them. In germline, CDR1 is LNHDA, CDR2 SQIVND (reference sequence). The CDR3 covers 16 residues.

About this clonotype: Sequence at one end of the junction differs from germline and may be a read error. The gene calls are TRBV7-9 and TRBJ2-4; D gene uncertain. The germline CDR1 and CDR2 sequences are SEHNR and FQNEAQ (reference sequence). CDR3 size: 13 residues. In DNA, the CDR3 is TGTGCCGGCAGCTTCGACGGTAAAAACATTCAGTACTTC. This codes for CAGSFDGKNIQYF.

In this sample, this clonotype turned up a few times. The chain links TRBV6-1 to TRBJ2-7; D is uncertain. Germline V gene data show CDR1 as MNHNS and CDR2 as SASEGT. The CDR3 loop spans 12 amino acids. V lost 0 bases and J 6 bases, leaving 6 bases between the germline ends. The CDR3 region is CASSEAFPEQYV. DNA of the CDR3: TGTGCCAGCAGTGAAGCCTTTCCCGAGCAGTACGTC.

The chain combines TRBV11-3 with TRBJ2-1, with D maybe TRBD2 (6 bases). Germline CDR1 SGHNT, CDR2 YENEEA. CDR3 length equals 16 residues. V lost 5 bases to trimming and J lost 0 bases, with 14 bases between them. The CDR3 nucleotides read TGTGCCAGCAGCGGGTGGGACGGGAGCTCCTACAATGAGCAGTTCTTC. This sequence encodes CASSGWDGSSYNEQFF.

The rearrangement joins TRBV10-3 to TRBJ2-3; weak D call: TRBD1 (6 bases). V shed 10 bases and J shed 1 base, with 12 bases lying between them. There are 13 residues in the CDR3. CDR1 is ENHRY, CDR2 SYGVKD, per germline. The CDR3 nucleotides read TGTGCCACCTGGGACATAGGCACAGATACGCAGTATTTT. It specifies CATWDIGTDTQYF.

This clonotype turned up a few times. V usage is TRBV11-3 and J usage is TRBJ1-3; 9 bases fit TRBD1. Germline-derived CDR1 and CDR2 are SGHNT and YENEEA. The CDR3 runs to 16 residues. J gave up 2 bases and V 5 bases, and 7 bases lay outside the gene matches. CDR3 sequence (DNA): TGTGCCAGCAGCACCGGGACAGGGAAGACTGGAAACACCATATATTTT. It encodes CASSTGTGKTGNTIYF.

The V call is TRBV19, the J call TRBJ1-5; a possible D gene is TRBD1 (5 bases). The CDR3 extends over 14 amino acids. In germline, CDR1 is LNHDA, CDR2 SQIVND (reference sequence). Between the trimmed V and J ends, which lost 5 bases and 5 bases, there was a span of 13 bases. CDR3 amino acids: CASSVQAEHQPQHF. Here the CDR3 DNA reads TGTGCCAGTAGTGTACAGGCAGAGCATCAGCCCCAGCATTTT.

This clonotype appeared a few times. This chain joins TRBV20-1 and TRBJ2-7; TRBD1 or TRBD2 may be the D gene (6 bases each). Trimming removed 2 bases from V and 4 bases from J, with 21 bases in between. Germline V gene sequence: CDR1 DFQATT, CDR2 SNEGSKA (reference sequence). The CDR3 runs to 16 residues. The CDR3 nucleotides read TGCAGTGCTAGACCCCTAGGGGGGATTACTATTTACGAGCAGTACTTC. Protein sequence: CSARPLGGITIYEQYF.

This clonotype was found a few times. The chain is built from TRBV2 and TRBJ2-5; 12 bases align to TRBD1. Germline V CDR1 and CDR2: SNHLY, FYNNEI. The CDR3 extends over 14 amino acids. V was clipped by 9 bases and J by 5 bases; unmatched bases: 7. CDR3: CARAGTGGRETQYF. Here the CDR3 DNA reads TGTGCCAGAGCCGGGACAGGGGGCCGTGAGACCCAGTACTTC.

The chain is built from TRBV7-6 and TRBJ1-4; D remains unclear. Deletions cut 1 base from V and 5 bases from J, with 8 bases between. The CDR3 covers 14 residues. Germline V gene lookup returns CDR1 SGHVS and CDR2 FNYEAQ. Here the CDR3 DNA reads TGTGCCAGCAGCTTAGTTACGAGCAATGAAAAACTGTTTTTT. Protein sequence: CASSLVTSNEKLFF.

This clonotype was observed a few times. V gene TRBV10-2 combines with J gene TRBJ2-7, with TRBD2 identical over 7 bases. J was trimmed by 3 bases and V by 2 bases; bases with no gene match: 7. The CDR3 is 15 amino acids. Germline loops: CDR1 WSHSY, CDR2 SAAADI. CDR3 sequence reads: CASSEGVGGVYEQYF. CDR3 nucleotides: TGCGCCAGCAGTGAGGGGGTTGGGGGGGTCTACGAGCAGTACTTC.

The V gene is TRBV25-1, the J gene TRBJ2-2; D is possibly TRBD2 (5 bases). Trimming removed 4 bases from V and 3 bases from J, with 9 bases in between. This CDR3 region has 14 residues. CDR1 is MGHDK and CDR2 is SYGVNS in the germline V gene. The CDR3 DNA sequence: TGTGCCAGCAGTGGGAGGAGTGACACCGGGGAGCTGTTTTTT. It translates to CASSGRSDTGELFF.

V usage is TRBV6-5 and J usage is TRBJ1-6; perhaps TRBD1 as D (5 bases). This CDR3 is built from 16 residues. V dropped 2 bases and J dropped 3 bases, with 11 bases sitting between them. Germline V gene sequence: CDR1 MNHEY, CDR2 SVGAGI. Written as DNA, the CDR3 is TGTGCCAGCAGTTACGGGGGGAAGAGCTATAATTCACCCCTCCACTTT. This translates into CASSYGGKSYNSPLHF.

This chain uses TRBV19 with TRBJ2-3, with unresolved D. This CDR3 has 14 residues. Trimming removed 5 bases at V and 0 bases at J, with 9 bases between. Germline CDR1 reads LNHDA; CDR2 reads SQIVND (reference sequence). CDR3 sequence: CASSALGSTDTQYF. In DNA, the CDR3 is TGTGCCAGTAGTGCTTTGGGAAGCACAGATACGCAGTATTTT.

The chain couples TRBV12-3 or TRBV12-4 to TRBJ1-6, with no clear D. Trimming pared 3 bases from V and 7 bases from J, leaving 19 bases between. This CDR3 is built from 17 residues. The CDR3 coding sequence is TGTGCCAGCAGTTTTATCCCTAGGGCAGGTGAAAATTCACCCCTCCACTTT. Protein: CASSFIPRAGENSPLHF.

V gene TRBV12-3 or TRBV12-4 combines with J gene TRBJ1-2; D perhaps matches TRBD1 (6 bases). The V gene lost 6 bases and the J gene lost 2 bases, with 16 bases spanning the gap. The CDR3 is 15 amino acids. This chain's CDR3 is CASSWGGLRNYGYTF. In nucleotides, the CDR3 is TGTGCCAGCAGCTGGGGGGGGCTGAGGAACTATGGCTACACCTTC.